A single sample gave rise to the 9 T cell receptor beta chains below, sequenced in a study of PD-1 blockade in mismatch repair-deficient tumors. The time point was: identical roughly 11-day culture without peptide (control). These TCRs are of unknown antigen specificity. The method was immunoSEQ multiplex PCR; TCRdb's version includes in-frame clones alone and lacks a portion of them. The sample has roughly 13,000 clones, about nine tenths seen once; the top ten hold more than 9.5%. The sample in question was cells cultured in vitro, obtained from a patient treated with pembrolizumab. These receptors came from an adult with mismatch repair-deficient cancer.

The chain employs TRBV28 and TRBJ2-7; 7 positions match TRBD2. The CDR3 extends over 14 amino acids. Germline V gives CDR1 MDHEN, CDR2 SYDVKM. V lost 10 bases and J lost 2; bases outside the gene matches: 11. CDR3 sequence reads: CATVDGGRAYEQYF. For the CDR3, the DNA is TGTGCCACCGTAGACGGGGGGAGGGCCTACGAGCAGTACTTC.

The chain recombines TRBV11-2 with TRBJ1-3; D is ambiguous. The CDR3 has 13 residues. Trimming took off 5 bases at V and 8 bases at J, with 13 bases between the two ends. The germline V gene has CDR1 SGHAT and CDR2 FQNNGV. The CDR3 sequence: CASSPGLTHTIYF. The CDR3, as DNA: TGTGCCAGCAGCCCTGGACTGACTCACACCATATATTTT.

The rearrangement joins TRBV2 to TRBJ1-5, with D perhaps matching TRBD1 (5 bases). The CDR3 totals 14 residues. V lost 6 bases to trimming and J lost 0 bases, with 9 bases between them. Per germline, CDR1 SNHLY and CDR2 FYNNEI. The CDR3 DNA follows: TGTGCCAGCAGGGACAACTATAGCAATCAGCCCCAGCATTTT. It is translated as CASRDNYSNQPQHF.

The chain recombines TRBV2 with TRBJ2-3; D is possibly TRBD1 or TRBD2 (6 bases each). Per germline, CDR1 SNHLY and CDR2 FYNNEI. Trimming stripped 7 bases from V and 8 bases from J, with 16 bases between. This CDR3 region has 13 residues. The CDR3 DNA reads TGTGCCAGCAAGGGGGGCGCCGGGGGTACGCAGTATTTT. This gives the protein CASKGGAGGTQYF.

This clone was detected a few times. The genes are TRBV30 and TRBJ2-6; D not resolved. Trimming stripped 0 bases from V and 7 bases from J, with 10 bases between. Germline V gives CDR1 GTSNPN, CDR2 SVGIG (reference sequence). The CDR3 is made up of 14 amino acids. The CDR3 DNA reads as TGTGCCTGGAGTGTACCAGAACTAGCCAACGTCCTGACTTTC. Translating gives CAWSVPELANVLTF. The complete variable domain, with remaining parts taken from reference TRBV30 and TRBJ2-6, reads SQTIHQWPATLVQPVGSPLSLECTVEGTSNPNLYWYRQAAGRGLQLLFYSVGIGQISSEVPQNLSASRPQDRQFILSSKKLLLSDSGFYLCAWSVPELANVLTFGAGSRLTVL.

The V gene is TRBV7-9, the J gene TRBJ1-5, with 7 bases aligning to TRBD1. V dropped 3 bases and J dropped 4; count of bases not matched to a gene: 6. The CDR3 sequence is 15 residues long. Germline V CDR1 and CDR2: SEHNR, FQNEAQ (reference sequence). CDR3 amino acids: CASSFDREENQPQHF. The CDR3 DNA follows: TGTGCCAGCAGCTTCGACAGGGAGGAGAATCAGCCCCAGCATTTT.

J is TRBJ2-5 and V is TRBV7-9; D is possibly TRBD1 (6 bases). Looked up from germline, CDR1 is SEHNR and CDR2 is FQNEAQ (reference sequence). Trimming pared 6 bases from V and 14 bases from J, leaving 28 bases between. The CDR3 runs to 15 residues. CDR3 bases: TGTGCCAGCAGAAAAGCCGGGACACCGAACAGCCCGTCATACTTC. This gives the protein CASRKAGTPNSPSYF.

The rearrangement joins TRBV10-1 to TRBJ2-1; no firm D call. The CDR3 is 15 amino acids. V was pared by 2 bases and J by 6 bases, with 14 bases between. Germline CDR1 and CDR2: WNHNN and SYGVQD (reference sequence). The CDR3 DNA is TGCGCCAGCAGTGAGGTGGGTAGGCAGGTCAATGAGCAGTTCTTC. Its translation is CASSEVGRQVNEQFF.

The chain uses TRBV11-2 and TRBJ2-7; 10 bases line up with TRBD1. Looked up from germline, CDR1 is SGHAT and CDR2 is FQNNGV. V lost 5 bases and J lost 4; bases outside the gene matches: 17. This CDR3 is built from 18 residues. CDR3 region: CASSPRMGRQGAPYEQYF. The CDR3 bases are TGTGCCAGCAGCCCTAGAATGGGGCGACAGGGGGCCCCGTACGAGCAGTACTTC.